These T cell receptor beta chains were read from a single sample in a study of cytomegalovirus exposure and HLA in healthy donors. Clones were sequenced by immunoSEQ multiplex PCR, and TCRdb holds only the in-frame ones, with some missing. The sample has about 150,000 clones, about 85% seen once. Material for sequencing was PBMCs. These receptors were obtained from a man aged 30 to 39 in good health and CMV-seropositive. Each CDR3 is given with its conserved first and last residue. A D gene is named only where the DNA matches it firmly. Clone size, where shown, is once, few, many, or a class for clones that have expanded.

j_call | v_call | clone_size | d_call | cdr3_nt | cdr3_aa
TRBJ1-3 | TRBV19 | once | TRBD1 | TGTGCCAGTAGTATAGGGGACAGACTACTCTCTGGAAACACCATATATTTT | CASSIGDRLLSGNTIYF
TRBJ2-3 | TRBV5-1 | NA | NA | TGCGCCAGCAGCACCCGGGACTCTTATGGAGATACGCAGTATTTT | CASSTRDSYGDTQYF
TRBJ1-1 | TRBV5-4 | NA | NA | TGTGCCAGCAGCTTGGTTACGGGGAACACTGAAGCTTTCTTT | CASSLVTGNTEAFF
TRBJ2-2 | TRBV30 | NA | NA | TGTGCCTGGAGTGACGTCAGGTTTTCCCCGAACACCGGGGAGCTGTTTTTT | CAWSDVRFSPNTGELFF
TRBJ2-2 | TRBV29-1 | NA | NA | TGCAGCGCCGGGACACCCCCCGCCGGGGAGCTGTTTTTT | CSAGTPPAGELFF
TRBJ1-2 | TRBV6-5 | NA | NA | TGTGCCAGCAGTTACAGGCCAGGGGCAGACGTCTATGGCTACACCTTC | CASSYRPGADVYGYTF
TRBJ2-1 | TRBV28 | once | TRBD2 | TGTGCCAGCAGTACGACTAGCGGGGGCTCCTACAATGAGCAGTTCTTC | CASSTTSGGSYNEQFF
TRBJ2-1 | TRBV2 | once | TRBD2 | TGTGCCAGCATTGCCTCGGGAGGGGCGGATGAGCAGTTCTTC | CASIASGGADEQFF
TRBJ1-2 | TRBV19 | NA | NA | TGTGCCAGTAGTATACAGTCCTATGGCTACACCTTC | CASSIQSYGYTF
TRBJ2-6 | TRBV18 | NA | TRBD2 | TGTGCCAGCTCACCACCGGGAGGGTTTGGGGCCAACGTCCTGACTTTC | CASSPPGGFGANVLTF
TRBJ2-3 | TRBV5-6 | NA | TRBD2 | TGTGCCAGCATTCCTAGCGGGGTCGGTCGAGATACGCAGTATTTT | CASIPSGVGRDTQYF
TRBJ2-5 | TRBV19 | NA | NA | TGTGCCAGTAACTCACAGGGGAGGAAAGAGACCCAGTACTTC | CASNSQGRKETQYF
TRBJ1-6 | TRBV6-5 | NA | NA | TGTGCCAGCAGCCCGGGGGGAAGTAATTCACCCCTCCACTTT | CASSPGGSNSPLHF
TRBJ2-3 | TRBV11-3 | few | TRBD2 | TGTGCCAGCAGCATGGGACTAGCGGGCACAGATACGCAGTATTTT | CASSMGLAGTDTQYF
TRBJ2-3 | TRBV30 | NA | TRBD1 | TGTGCCTGGAGTGCGGGGACAGGGGGTACAGATACGCAGTATTTT | CAWSAGTGGTDTQYF
TRBJ2-7 | TRBV6-1 | NA | TRBD2 | TGTGCCAGCAGGCTGGGACTAGCGGGATCTTACGAGCAGTACTTC | CASRLGLAGSYEQYF
TRBJ2-2 | TRBV30 | NA | NA | TGTGCCTGGAGAGTTGGTAGGAACACCGGGGAGCTGTTTTTT | CAWRVGRNTGELFF
TRBJ1-5 | TRBV30 | NA | TRBD1 | TGTGCCTGGAGTGCCAGGGGGCTGGTGGATCAGCCCCAGCATTTT | CAWSARGLVDQPQHF
TRBJ1-2 | TRBV7-3 | NA | NA | TGTGCCAGCAGCCCCATCGGGGCTAACTATGGCTACACCTTC | CASSPIGANYGYTF
TRBJ1-5 | TRBV10-2 | medium-sized | NA | TGCGCCAGCAGTACAGGGTACGGGCAGCCCCAGCATTTT | CASSTGYGQPQHF
TRBJ2-7 | TRBV7-6 | NA | TRBD2 | TGTGCCAGCAGCTTACTTACTAGCGGGAGGGGGGCCTACGAGCAGTACTTC | CASSLLTSGRGAYEQYF
TRBJ1-4 | TRBV21-1 | NA | NA | TGTGCCAGCAGCAATCGCAGGGCGAATGAAAAACTGTTTTTT | CASSNRRANEKLFF
TRBJ2-2 | TRBV9 | NA | TRBD2 | TGTGCCACCGCCAGGCTAGCGGACGGGGGGGAGCTGTTTTTT | CATARLADGGELFF
TRBJ1-2 | TRBV7-2 | NA | TRBD1 | TGTGCCAGCAGCTCGGACAGGTTCCGTGGCTACACCTTC | CASSSDRFRGYTF
TRBJ1-1 | TRBV5-6 | few | NA | TGTGCCAGCAGAGTCGGAGGGATGAACACTGAAGCTTTCTTT | CASRVGGMNTEAFF
TRBJ2-7 | TRBV27 | few | NA | TGTGCCAGTAGTTCTGGGGCCCCCTACGAGCAGTACTTC | CASSSGAPYEQYF
TRBJ2-7 | TRBV19 | NA | TRBD2 | TGTGCCAGTAGTAATAGGCTAGCGGGATCTCTGGACGAGCAGTACTTC | CASSNRLAGSLDEQYF
TRBJ2-2 | TRBV5-1 | NA | NA | TGCGCCAGCAGTAAAGACAGCACGAACACCGGGGAGCTGTTTTTT | CASSKDSTNTGELFF
TRBJ1-6 | TRBV2 | few | NA | TGTGCCAGCAGTCCCGAGGGGGATTCACCCCTCCACTTT | CASSPEGDSPLHF
TRBJ2-3 | TRBV9 | NA | TRBD2 | TGTGCCAGCAGCGCCCTAGCGGGAGGTACTCGAGATACGCAGTATTTT | CASSALAGGTRDTQYF
TRBJ2-2 | TRBV7-3 | NA | NA | TGTGCCAGCAAAGGACGAGGGCCCGGGGAGCTGTTTTTT | CASKGRGPGELFF
TRBJ1-3 | TRBV30 | NA | NA | TGTGCCTGGAGAAAGCCGTCTGGAAACACCATATATTTT | CAWRKPSGNTIYF